These 30 T cell receptor beta chains came from one sample sequenced in a study of cytomegalovirus exposure and HLA in healthy donors (dated by TCRdb to about 2017). The library was prepared using the immunoSEQ multiplex PCR assay. For the multiplex PCR, a mixture combining 60 forward primers for TCR Vbeta segments and 13 reverse primers for TCR Jbeta segments was used. The clones in this table, taken by TCRdb from immuneACCESS, are in-frame only. Not every clone is retained; where verified, under half of the shortfall comes from an unresolved V gene, and the cause of the rest is unknown. The sample table holds 65,000 to 90,000 clones, of which over 60% were seen once. The ten largest account for 3% of the sample. The sample comprised PBMCs. The receptor source for this set is a man aged 40-55 years in good health and CMV-seronegative.

V gene TRBV27 combines with J gene TRBJ2-3; 9 nucleotides line up with TRBD1. The V and J ends lost 2 bases and 14 bases, in that order; junction bases with no gene match: 5. The CDR3 has 12 residues. Germline V lookup: CDR1 MNHEY, CDR2 SMNVEV (reference sequence). In nucleotides, the CDR3 is TGTGCCAGCAGTTTAATTGGACAGGGGTGGTATTTT. Its protein is CASSLIGQGWYF.

The V gene is TRBV7-2, the J gene TRBJ2-3, with 7 positions matching TRBD1. The junction had 5 bases not matched to a gene; V was cut back by 5 bases and J by 6 bases. The CDR3 has 13 amino acids. CDR1 and CDR2 from the germline V gene are SGHTA and FQGNSA. CDR3 residues: CASSPGQADTQYF. In nucleotides, the CDR3 is TGTGCCAGCAGCCCCGGACAGGCTGATACGCAGTATTTT.

The chain carries TRBV6-4 and TRBJ2-1; 8 positions agree with TRBD2. In germline, CDR1 is MRHNA, CDR2 SNTAGT. V shed 4 bases and J 7 bases; nucleotides not matched to a gene: 9. The CDR3 sequence is 15 residues long. This CDR3 is CASSVAGGAGNEQFF. The CDR3, as DNA: TGTGCCAGCAGTGTAGCCGGGGGGGCGGGGAATGAGCAGTTCTTC.

The DNA of the CDR3 is TGCGCCAGCAGCTCCGGGGTGGCTAGCGGGTTGATGGCCCAGTACTTC. This encodes CASSSGVASGLMAQYF. V is TRBV5-1 and J is TRBJ2-5, with 8 bases identical to TRBD2. The CDR3 runs to 16 residues. V was pared by 3 bases and J by 9 bases, with 16 bases of the junction left unmatched. Germline V lookup: CDR1 SGHRS, CDR2 YFSETQ. Combining the CDR3 with reference TRBV5-1 and TRBJ2-5 gives the whole variable domain KAGVTQTPRYLIKTRGQQVTLSCSPISGHRSVSWYQQTPGQGLQFLFEYFSETQRNKGNFPGRFSGRQFSNSRSEMNVSTLELGDSALYLCASSSGVASGLMAQYFGPGTRLLVL.

The V call is TRBV15, the J call TRBJ1-1; D may be TRBD1 (6 bases). V lost 0 bases and J lost 1, with 9 bases in between. Per germline, CDR1 LNHNV and CDR2 YYDKDF (reference sequence). The CDR3 totals 15 residues. This chain's CDR3 is CATSRDKGGNTEAFF. The CDR3 region has the DNA TGTGCCACCAGCAGAGATAAAGGGGGGAACACTGAAGCTTTCTTT. Based on the CDR3 plus reference TRBV15 and TRBJ1-1, the full variable domain is DAMVIQNPRYQVTQFGKPVTLSCSQTLNHNVMYWYQQKSSQAPKLLFHYYDKDFNNEADTPDNFQSRRPNTSFCFLDIRSPGLGDTAMYLCATSRDKGGNTEAFFGQGTRLTVV.

The genes are TRBV30 and TRBJ1-4, with D possibly TRBD1 on 6 matching bases. Germline V gives CDR1 GTSNPN, CDR2 SVGIG (reference sequence). This CDR3 spans 14 amino acids. The V gene lost 0 bases and the J gene lost 3 bases, with 8 bases spanning the gap. The CDR3 sequence: CAWSVGAPNEKLFF. For the CDR3, the DNA is TGTGCCTGGAGTGTGGGGGCACCTAATGAAAAACTGTTTTTT.

V usage is TRBV5-1 and J usage is TRBJ1-4; 8 bases agree with TRBD1. The CDR3 is made up of 17 amino acids. Losses at the gene ends were 3 bases for V and 5 bases for J; bases not matched to a gene: 12. The V gene's germline CDR1 is SGHRS and CDR2 YFSETQ. CDR3 DNA: TGCGCCAGCAGCTCCGGAAGAACAGGGGGAGGCAATGAAAAACTGTTTTTT. It codes for CASSSGRTGGGNEKLFF. Full variable domain (rest looked up from reference TRBV5-1 and TRBJ1-4): KAGVTQTPRYLIKTRGQQVTLSCSPISGHRSVSWYQQTPGQGLQFLFEYFSETQRNKGNFPGRFSGRQFSNSRSEMNVSTLELGDSALYLCASSSGRTGGGNEKLFFGSGTQLSVL.

This clone appeared once. V is TRBV9 and J is TRBJ1-2, with D uncertain. The ends were cut back, 0 bases at V and 5 bases at J, with 17 bases in the middle. The CDR3 spans 16 residues. In germline, CDR1 is SGDLS, CDR2 YYNGEE. CDR3 residues: CASSVGVASLKYGYTF. CDR3 DNA: TGTGCCAGCAGCGTAGGGGTAGCCAGCCTTAAGTATGGCTACACCTTC. The full variable domain, with the rest looked up from reference TRBV9 and TRBJ1-2, is DSGVTQTPKHLITATGQRVTLRCSPRSGDLSVYWYQQSLDQGLQFLIQYYNGEERAKGNILERFSAQQFPDLHSELNLSSLELGDSALYFCASSVGVASLKYGYTFGSGTRLTVV.

The rearrangement uses TRBV20-1 and TRBJ1-2; D is ambiguous. The V end was cut by 6 bases, the J end by 14 bases, with 10 bases between. CDR1 is DFQATT and CDR2 is SNEGSKA in the germline V gene (reference sequence). This CDR3 spans 8 amino acids. CDR3 in amino acids: CSAGSGTF. The CDR3 DNA sequence: TGCAGTGCCGGTTCGGGGACCTTC.

The rearrangement links TRBV5-1 to TRBJ1-1, with 7 bases that match TRBD1. V dropped 0 bases and J dropped 0; count of bases not matched to a gene: 5. Looked up from germline, CDR1 is SGHRS and CDR2 is YFSETQ. The CDR3 has 16 residues. The CDR3 region has the DNA TGCGCCAGCAGCTTGGAAGGGGGCACTATGAACACTGAAGCTTTCTTT. Protein: CASSLEGGTMNTEAFF.

V is TRBV11-2 and J is TRBJ2-7, with TRBD2 matching over 7 bases. CDR3 length: 14 amino acids. The V gene's germline CDR1 is SGHAT and CDR2 FQNNGV. V was pared by 3 bases and J by 4 bases, with 6 bases of the junction left unmatched. In DNA, the CDR3 is TGTGCCAGCAGCTTGGCGCAGGGAGGGTACGAGCAGTACTTC. The encoded protein is CASSLAQGGYEQYF. Based on the CDR3 plus reference TRBV11-2 and TRBJ2-7, the full variable domain is EAGVAQSPRYKIIEKRQSVAFWCNPISGHATLYWYQQILGQGPKLLIQFQNNGVVDDSQLPKDRFSAERLKGVDSTLKIQPAKLEDSAVYLCASSLAQGGYEQYFGPGTRLTVT.

The chain couples TRBV11-2 to TRBJ1-1, with D possibly matching TRBD1 (5 bases). Germline CDR1 is SGHAT and CDR2 is FQNNGV. The ends were cut back, 4 bases at V and 0 bases at J, with 12 bases in the middle. This CDR3 is 15 amino acids long. This chain's CDR3 is CASSSARVLNTEAFF. The CDR3 DNA follows: TGTGCCAGCAGCTCAGCCAGGGTTCTGAACACTGAAGCTTTCTTT.

The rearrangement uses TRBV4-1 and TRBJ2-7, with D possibly matching TRBD2 (5 bases). In germline, CDR1 is MGHRA, CDR2 YSYEKL. Trimming shortened V by 5 bases and J by 2 bases, and 16 bases separated the two germline ends. The CDR3 has 15 residues. As DNA, the CDR3 is TGCGCCAGCAGCACCCGGCCGGGAAATACCTACGAGCAGTACTTC. It yields the protein CASSTRPGNTYEQYF.

The genes are TRBV7-9 and TRBJ1-1, with D possibly TRBD1 on 6 matching bases. With 1 base removed from V and 3 bases from J, the gap between germline ends came to 9 bases. Germline V gene data show CDR1 as SEHNR and CDR2 as FQNEAQ (reference sequence). The CDR3 spans 14 residues. The DNA of the CDR3 is TGTGCCAGCAGCTTAGTTGGGGGCTACACTGAAGCTTTCTTT. Its protein is CASSLVGGYTEAFF.

The J gene is TRBJ1-2, the V gene TRBV7-2, with TRBD1 matching 10 bases. The junction had 10 bases not matched to a gene; V was cut back by 4 bases and J by 5 bases. This CDR3 contains 16 residues. Germline values: CDR1 SGHTA, CDR2 FQGNSA. The CDR3 protein is CASSYDRGRRLYGYTF. CDR3 nucleotides: TGTGCCAGCAGCTATGACAGGGGGCGCCGGCTTTATGGCTACACCTTC.

The rearrangement uses TRBV5-1 and TRBJ1-1; possibly TRBD1 for D (6 bases). The V end was cut by 3 bases, the J end by 2 bases, with 14 bases between. The CDR3 is 15 residues long. Germline lookup yields CDR1 SGHRS and CDR2 YFSETQ. The CDR3 is CASSWEPDRNTEAFF. CDR3 bases: TGCGCCAGCAGCTGGGAGCCGGACAGAAACACTGAAGCTTTCTTT.

The chain recombines TRBV7-9 with TRBJ1-5, with D uncertain. Trimming removed 1 base from V and 7 bases from J, with 11 bases in between. This CDR3 contains 14 residues. The germline CDR1 and CDR2 sequences are SEHNR and FQNEAQ (reference sequence). CDR3 in DNA: TGTGCCAGCAGCTTAGGGGCAGACACACAGCCCCAGCATTTT. This translates into CASSLGADTQPQHF.

Only a few counts were recorded for this clone. The rearrangement uses TRBV28 and TRBJ1-1, with a tentative D call TRBD1 (5 bases). The CDR3 is 16 residues long. Germline lookup yields CDR1 MDHEN and CDR2 SYDVKM. Trimming removed 6 bases from V and 4 bases from J, with 21 bases in between. This CDR3 reads CASSSRRDSWGTEAFF. CDR3 sequence (DNA): TGTGCCAGCAGCTCCCGACGGGACTCATGGGGCACTGAAGCTTTCTTT. Together with reference TRBV28 and TRBJ1-1, the CDR3 gives the full variable domain: DVKVTQSSRYLVKRTGEKVFLECVQDMDHENMFWYRQDPGLGLRLIYFSYDVKMKEKGDIPEGYSVSREKKERFSLILESASTNQTSMYLCASSSRRDSWGTEAFFGQGTRLTVV.

The rearrangement uses TRBV5-1 and TRBJ2-2; D perhaps matches TRBD1 (6 bases). The germline gives CDR1 SGHRS, CDR2 YFSETQ. V lost 0 bases and J lost 6, with 6 bases in between. The CDR3 has 13 amino acids. The CDR3 coding sequence is TGCGCCAGCAGCTTGGAGGGGGCCGGGGAGCTGTTTTTT. Translating it yields CASSLEGAGELFF. The whole variable domain, filled in from reference TRBV5-1 and TRBJ2-2, reads KAGVTQTPRYLIKTRGQQVTLSCSPISGHRSVSWYQQTPGQGLQFLFEYFSETQRNKGNFPGRFSGRQFSNSRSEMNVSTLELGDSALYLCASSLEGAGELFFGEGSRLTVL.

The chain carries TRBV18 and TRBJ2-7; 9 bases fit TRBD1. V was pared by 3 bases and J by 5 bases, with 5 bases of the junction left unmatched. The CDR3 extends over 14 amino acids. Germline loops: CDR1 KGHSH, CDR2 LQKENI. The CDR3 nucleotides are TGTGCCAGCTCACCCCCGGGACAGGGACACGAGCAGTACTTC. The encoded protein is CASSPPGQGHEQYF.

The V call is TRBV6-5, the J call TRBJ2-3; D gene unclear. Germline V gene sequence: CDR1 MNHEY, CDR2 SVGAGI. Trimming removed 0 bases from V and 5 bases from J, with 6 bases in between. CDR3 length: 13 residues. This CDR3 reads CASSYSRLDTQYF. The CDR3 nucleotides are TGTGCCAGCAGTTACTCGAGGTTAGATACGCAGTATTTT.

The chain employs TRBV9 and TRBJ2-5; 11 bases fit TRBD2. The end of the DNA fits TRBJ2-7 better, so the J call may be wrong. The CDR3 sequence is 14 residues long. Germline V gives CDR1 SGDLS, CDR2 YYNGEE. CDR3 region: CASSAGLADYEQYF. The CDR3 DNA reads TGTGCCAGCAGCGCGGGACTAGCGGACTACGAGCAGTACTTC.

This chain uses TRBV6-1 with TRBJ2-7, with 7 positions matching TRBD1. The germline V gene encodes CDR1 MNHNS and CDR2 SASEGT. Trimming at V came to 6 bases and at J to 3 bases, leaving 2 bases not matched to a gene. The CDR3 contains 12 residues. The CDR3 region is CASRGDSYEQYF. Here the CDR3 DNA reads TGTGCCAGCAGGGGGGACAGCTACGAGCAGTACTTC.

This clone appeared a few times. The rearrangement uses TRBV7-7 and TRBJ1-1, with TRBD1 as a possible D gene (5 bases). The CDR3 is made up of 14 amino acids. V lost 5 bases to trimming and J lost 5 bases, with 15 bases between them. CDR1 and CDR2 from the germline V gene are SSHAT and FNYEAQ (reference sequence). The CDR3 loop reads CASSPLGVGTEAFF. Written as DNA, the CDR3 is TGTGCCAGCAGCCCCCTAGGGGTGGGTACTGAAGCTTTCTTT.

The chain combines TRBV30 with TRBJ2-2, with 8 nucleotides matching TRBD2. CDR1 is GTSNPN, CDR2 SVGIG, per germline (reference sequence). V shed 3 bases and J 3 bases; nucleotides not matched to a gene: 15. The CDR3 is 18 residues long. The CDR3 DNA follows: TGTGCCTGGAGGAGAAAGCGGGGGATACACGAGGACACCGGGGAGCTGTTTTTT. It is translated as CAWRRKRGIHEDTGELFF.

This clone was seen only a few times. This chain uses TRBV4-3 with TRBJ2-3; D unresolved. V gave up 2 bases and J gave up 8 bases, with 11 bases separating them. Germline V gene sequence: CDR1 LGHNA, CDR2 YSLEER. The CDR3 covers 13 residues. The CDR3 DNA sequence: TGCGCCAGCAGCCAAACTAATCCCGGTACGCAGTATTTT. This gives the protein CASSQTNPGTQYF.

The chain is built from TRBV29-1 and TRBJ1-5, with 8 bases lining up with TRBD1. The V gene end was trimmed by 6 bases and the J gene end by 2 bases; junction bases not matched to a gene: 6. CDR3 length: 14 amino acids. Per germline, CDR1 SQVTM and CDR2 ANQGSEA. As DNA, the CDR3 is TGCAGCGTCCGACCGGGACAGGGCAATCAGCCCCAGCATTTT. Translating gives CSVRPGQGNQPQHF.

This chain links TRBV5-1 with TRBJ2-2; 7 bases are shared with TRBD1. Germline V CDR1 and CDR2: SGHRS, YFSETQ. J lost 6 bases, V lost 4 bases, and 6 bases had no gene match. The CDR3 runs to 14 residues. CDR3 in DNA: TGCGCCAGCAGCAAAGACAGGGCTCCCGGGGAGCTGTTTTTT. Translating gives CASSKDRAPGELFF. Full variable domain (missing parts from reference TRBV5-1 and TRBJ2-2): KAGVTQTPRYLIKTRGQQVTLSCSPISGHRSVSWYQQTPGQGLQFLFEYFSETQRNKGNFPGRFSGRQFSNSRSEMNVSTLELGDSALYLCASSKDRAPGELFFGEGSRLTVL.

In its sample, this clone was seen a few times. A read error may explain this, as a much larger clone is one base away. The genes are TRBV27 and TRBJ2-3, with 12 bases lining up with TRBD2. With 5 bases clipped from V and 4 bases from J, the junction kept 4 bases outside the gene matches. The V gene's germline CDR1 is MNHEY and CDR2 SMNVEV (reference sequence). The CDR3 has 15 amino acids. The DNA of the CDR3 is TGTGCCAGCAGTGACTCTAGCGGGGGGGCAGATACGCAGTATTTT. Translated, it gives CASSDSSGGADTQYF.

The chain has TRBV27 and TRBJ2-2, with a possible D match to TRBD1 (5 bases). CDR1 is MNHEY, CDR2 SMNVEV, per germline (reference sequence). This CDR3 comprises 15 residues. The V gene lost 3 bases and the J gene lost 1 base, with 9 bases spanning the gap. The CDR3 is CASSFGRENTGELFF. Written as DNA, the CDR3 is TGTGCCAGCAGTTTCGGCAGGGAGAACACCGGGGAGCTGTTTTTT.